This T cell receptor beta chain was sequenced during a study of T cell responses to AZD1222 COVID-19 vaccine. This CDR3 comprises 15 residues. CDR1 SGHDN and CDR2 FVKESK come from the germline V gene. V was shortened by 0 bases and J by 2 bases, with 11 bases between the two germline ends. Only in-frame clones appear in the TCRdb table, and some are missing; sequencing was by immunoSEQ multiplex PCR. The data contain about 190,000 clones, approximately 90% of them singletons. V is TRBV14 and J is TRBJ2-7; D remains unclear. Sequences were derived from peripheral blood, sampled on day 0 of AZD1222 vaccination. This receptor was taken from an adult in good health. CDR3 region: CASSQDLGSPYEQYF. The CDR3 DNA follows: TGTGCCAGCAGCCAAGATCTGGGCAGTCCCTACGAGCAGTACTTC.